This T cell receptor (beta chain) was profiled in a study of CD8+ T cells in alopecia areata. Study context: Treatment comprised oral tofacitinib, 5 to 10 mg twice daily, in treated patients.

Sample treatment: oral pan-JAK inhibitor, 5-10 mg twice daily. Study-level results: Although TCR sharing was seen in mice, sharing across patients was less clear, possibly for HLA-related reasons.

Note on this clone: Its antigen is unidentified.

In each case, RNA was isolated and then reverse transcribed into cDNA as the sequencing template. The protocol was immunoSEQ multiplex PCR, while the TCRdb copy is restricted to in-frame clones and leaves out a portion. The top ten hold 10% to 12% of the sample, which has about 180,000 clones, about 53% seen once. This TCR derives from a human donor with alopecia areata. The sample here was CD8+ T cells sorted from blood, taken at week 24, from a patient treated with tofacitinib.

The CDR3 DNA sequence: TGCAGCGTTGAAGAGGGGGGGAAACTGTTTTTT. Its translation is CSVEEGGKLFF. J is TRBJ1-4 and V is TRBV29-1, with TRBD1 as a possible D gene (5 bases). The V end lost 0 bases, the J end lost 11 bases, and 7 bases lay between the germline ends. Germline CDR1 is SQVTM and CDR2 is ANQGSEA. The CDR3 has 11 residues.